These 16 T cell receptor beta chains originate from one sample sequenced in a study of blood T cell repertoires in COVID-19. The data were produced by immunoSEQ multiplex PCR, yet TCRdb's version contains in-frame clones alone and is incomplete. The top ten clones hold 33% of a sample with around 40,000 clones, under 85% of them seen once. Sequencing was performed on peripheral blood. The receptors derive from an elderly woman with acute or convalescent COVID-19.

This clone has a single count. This chain connects TRBV19 to TRBJ1-1; TRBD1 matches at 7 bases. Germline V gene data show CDR1 as LNHDA and CDR2 as SQIVND (reference sequence). The CDR3 has 14 residues. V dropped 7 bases and J dropped 10; count of bases not matched to a gene: 15. The DNA of the CDR3 is TGTGCCAGTACCCTCCCGCAAAATGACAGGGCAGCTTTCTTT. This translates into CASTLPQNDRAAFF.

This clone was counted between two and nine times. The chain couples TRBV15 to TRBJ1-2, with 8 bases matching TRBD1. The CDR3 has 16 amino acids. V gave up 1 base and J gave up 2 bases; unmatched junction bases: 6. CDR1 is LNHNV and CDR2 is YYDKDF in the germline V gene (reference sequence). The CDR3, as DNA: TGTGCCACCAGCAGAGGAGGACAGGGTTCAAACTATGGCTACACCTTC. Its translation is CATSRGGQGSNYGYTF.

The chain links TRBV29-1 to TRBJ2-5, with D perhaps matching TRBD2 (5 bases). This CDR3 has 13 amino acids. CDR1 is SQVTM, CDR2 ANQGSEA, per germline. Between the trimmed V and J ends, which lost 4 bases and 4 bases, there was a span of 13 bases. CDR3 coding DNA: TGCAGCGTTGGGCAGGTACTAGGAGAGACCCAGTACTTC. This encodes CSVGQVLGETQYF.

This chain uses TRBV5-1 with TRBJ2-4, with 7 positions matching TRBD1. Trimming took 2 bases from V and 15 from J; bases not matched to a gene: 14. The CDR3 totals 14 residues. The V gene's germline CDR1 is SGHRS and CDR2 YFSETQ. CDR3 amino acids: CASSLGQDHPSWYF. CDR3 bases: TGCGCCAGCAGCTTAGGACAGGACCACCCCAGTTGGTACTTC. The full variable domain, its missing parts supplied by reference TRBV5-1 and TRBJ2-4, is KAGVTQTPRYLIKTRGQQVTLSCSPISGHRSVSWYQQTPGQGLQFLFEYFSETQRNKGNFPGRFSGRQFSNSRSEMNVSTLELGDSALYLCASSLGQDHPSWYFGAGTRLSVL.

J is TRBJ2-7 and V is TRBV27; 8 positions match TRBD1. The CDR3 length is 15 residues. CDR1 is MNHEY and CDR2 is SMNVEV in the germline V gene (reference sequence). V was pared by 6 bases and J by 7 bases, with 14 bases of the junction left unmatched. The CDR3 bases are TGTGCCAGCAGGCGAGACCAGGGGGCGTCCCGTGAGCAGTACTTC. Protein: CASRRDQGASREQYF.

The rearrangement links TRBV20-1 to TRBJ1-1; tentative D call: TRBD1 (6 bases). Germline loops: CDR1 DFQATT, CDR2 SNEGSKA (reference sequence). The V and J ends lost 5 bases and 4 bases respectively, with 11 bases between them. CDR3 length: 12 residues. The CDR3 loop is CSARGGSTEAFF. CDR3 DNA sequence: TGCAGTGCTCGTGGGGGCAGCACTGAAGCTTTCTTT.

This clone was counted only a few times. The CDR3 region is CASTYLTGTGNHEQYF. In DNA form, the CDR3 reads TGCGCCAGCACTTATCTAACCGGGACAGGGAACCACGAGCAGTACTTC. The chain has TRBV5-1 and TRBJ2-7; 9 bases are shared with TRBD1. The V segment lost 6 bases and the J segment 5 bases; nucleotides outside the gene matches: 15. In germline, CDR1 is SGHRS, CDR2 YFSETQ. The CDR3 loop spans 16 amino acids.

This clone came up a few times. V is TRBV30 and J is TRBJ1-1; D gene uncertain. In germline, CDR1 is GTSNPN, CDR2 SVGIG (reference sequence). CDR3 length: 13 residues. The V end was cut by 5 bases, the J end by 1 base, with 11 bases between. The CDR3 sequence is CAWLVWRNTEAFF. The CDR3 coding sequence is TGTGCCTGGCTAGTATGGAGGAACACTGAAGCTTTCTTT.

The chain recombines TRBV9 with TRBJ1-5; D is undetermined. This CDR3 is 13 amino acids long. V lost 4 bases and J 0 bases, leaving 5 bases between the germline ends. The V gene's germline CDR1 is SGDLS and CDR2 YYNGEE. The CDR3 DNA reads TGTGCCAGCAGCCTATATAGCAATCAGCCCCAGCATTTT. It yields the protein CASSLYSNQPQHF.

J is TRBJ1-6 and V is TRBV10-3; a weak D match, TRBD1 (5 bases). Trimming took 8 bases from V and 6 from J, leaving 11 bases between them. Germline values: CDR1 ENHRY, CDR2 SYGVKD. The CDR3 extends over 13 amino acids. The CDR3 sequence: CAIGGDGNSPLHF. For the CDR3, the DNA is TGTGCCATCGGAGGGGACGGTAATTCACCCCTCCACTTT.

This rearrangement joins TRBV6-2 or TRBV6-3 to TRBJ1-5; no clear D gene. Per the germline V gene, CDR1 is MNHEY and CDR2 is SVGEGT. Trimming took off 0 bases at V and 2 bases at J, with 11 bases between the two ends. This CDR3 spans 16 amino acids. The DNA for the CDR3 is TGTGCCAGCAGTTACTCGGGCCAGGAACGCAATCAGCCCCAGCATTTT. It translates to CASSYSGQERNQPQHF.

Here the CDR3 DNA reads TGTGCCAGCTCACCACCGGGGAGCTCTGGAAACACCATATATTTT. It specifies CASSPPGSSGNTIYF. The V call is TRBV18, the J call TRBJ1-3; no clear D gene. Germline values: CDR1 KGHSH, CDR2 LQKENI. The V gene lost 0 bases and the J gene lost 0 bases, with 6 bases spanning the gap. CDR3 size: 15 residues.

The genes are TRBV30 and TRBJ1-1, with TRBD1 matching 8 bases. The CDR3 has 13 residues. Germline loops: CDR1 GTSNPN, CDR2 SVGIG (reference sequence). V was pared by 0 bases and J by 4 bases, with 1 base of the junction left unmatched. The chain's CDR3 is CAWSVTGGTEAFF. The CDR3 DNA reads TGTGCCTGGAGTGTAACAGGGGGCACTGAAGCTTTCTTT.

The V and J genes are TRBV9 and TRBJ1-3; tentative D call: TRBD1 (6 bases). Germline V gives CDR1 SGDLS, CDR2 YYNGEE. The CDR3 is 19 amino acids. V was trimmed by 1 base and J by 2 bases, leaving 22 bases between them. The CDR3 coding sequence is TGTGCCAGCAGCGTAACTCTGGCCATCGGACAGACGGCTGGAAACACCATATATTTT. It codes for CASSVTLAIGQTAGNTIYF.

The J gene is TRBJ1-1, the V gene TRBV11-2; no definite D call. This CDR3 has 11 amino acids. Trimming removed 3 bases at V and 7 bases at J, with 6 bases between. Per the germline V gene, CDR1 is SGHAT and CDR2 is FQNNGV. CDR3 DNA sequence: TGTGCCAGCAGCTTGGAGGTTGAAGCTTTCTTT. Protein: CASSLEVEAFF.

The chain has TRBV5-4 and TRBJ2-3, with D unclear. V was clipped by 4 bases and J by 0 bases, with 6 bases between them. Germline V gives CDR1 SGHNT, CDR2 YYREEE (reference sequence). CDR3 length: 13 amino acids. This CDR3 is CASSMTSTDTQYF. The CDR3 DNA sequence: TGTGCCAGCAGCATGACTAGCACAGATACGCAGTATTTT.